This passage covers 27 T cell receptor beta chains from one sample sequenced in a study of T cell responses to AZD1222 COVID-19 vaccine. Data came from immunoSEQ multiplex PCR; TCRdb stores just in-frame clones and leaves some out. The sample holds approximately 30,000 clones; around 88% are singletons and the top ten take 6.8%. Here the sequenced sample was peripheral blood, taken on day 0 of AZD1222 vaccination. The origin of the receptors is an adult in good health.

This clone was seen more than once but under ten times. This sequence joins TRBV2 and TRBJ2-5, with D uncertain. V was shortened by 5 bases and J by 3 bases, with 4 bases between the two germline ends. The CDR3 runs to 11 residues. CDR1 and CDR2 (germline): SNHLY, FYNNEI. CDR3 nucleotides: TGTGCCAGCAGTCTTAAAGAGACCCAGTACTTC. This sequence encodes CASSLKETQYF. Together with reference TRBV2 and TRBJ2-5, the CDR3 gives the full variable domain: EPEVTQTPSHQVTQMGQEVILRCVPISNHLYFYWYRQILGQKVEFLVSFYNNEISEKSEIFDDQFSVERPDGSNFTLKIRSTKLEDSAMYFCASSLKETQYFGPGTRLLVL.

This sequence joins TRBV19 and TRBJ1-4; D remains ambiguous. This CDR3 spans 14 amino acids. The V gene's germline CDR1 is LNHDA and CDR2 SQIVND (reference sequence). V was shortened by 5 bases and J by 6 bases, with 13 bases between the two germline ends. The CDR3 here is CASSSRVSDEKLFF. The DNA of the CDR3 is TGTGCCAGTAGTTCAAGGGTTTCAGATGAAAAACTGTTTTTT.

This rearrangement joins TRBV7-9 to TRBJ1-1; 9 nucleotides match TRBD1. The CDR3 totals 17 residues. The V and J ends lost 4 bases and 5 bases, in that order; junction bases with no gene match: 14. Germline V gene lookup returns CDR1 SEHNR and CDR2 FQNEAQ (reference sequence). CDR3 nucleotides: TGTGCCAGCAGCTCCACAGGGGGCGATAGGCGGGGGACTGAAGCTTTCTTT. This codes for CASSSTGGDRRGTEAFF.

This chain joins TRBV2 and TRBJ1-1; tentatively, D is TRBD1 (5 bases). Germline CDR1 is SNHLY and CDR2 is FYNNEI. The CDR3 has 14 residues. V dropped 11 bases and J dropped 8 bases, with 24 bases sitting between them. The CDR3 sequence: CASRAQTGGMEAFF. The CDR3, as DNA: TGTGCCTCAAGGGCCCAGACGGGGGGAATGGAAGCTTTCTTT.

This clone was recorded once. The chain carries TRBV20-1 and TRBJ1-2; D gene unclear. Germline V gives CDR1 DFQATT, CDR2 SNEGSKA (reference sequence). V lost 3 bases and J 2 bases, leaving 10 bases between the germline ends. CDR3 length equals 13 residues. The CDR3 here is CSASSWQNYGYTF. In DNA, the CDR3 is TGCAGTGCTAGTTCTTGGCAGAACTATGGCTACACCTTC.

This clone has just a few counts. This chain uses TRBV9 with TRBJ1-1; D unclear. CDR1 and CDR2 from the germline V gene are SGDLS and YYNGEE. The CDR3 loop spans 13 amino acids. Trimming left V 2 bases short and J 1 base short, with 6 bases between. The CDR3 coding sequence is TGTGCCAGCAGCGTTTTAGAGAACACTGAAGCTTTCTTT. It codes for CASSVLENTEAFF.

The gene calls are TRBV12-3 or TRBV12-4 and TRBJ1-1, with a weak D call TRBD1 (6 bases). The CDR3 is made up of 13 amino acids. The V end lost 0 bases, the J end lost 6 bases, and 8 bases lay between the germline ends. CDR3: CASSLAEGAEAFF. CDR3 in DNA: TGTGCCAGCAGTTTAGCAGAGGGGGCTGAAGCTTTCTTT.

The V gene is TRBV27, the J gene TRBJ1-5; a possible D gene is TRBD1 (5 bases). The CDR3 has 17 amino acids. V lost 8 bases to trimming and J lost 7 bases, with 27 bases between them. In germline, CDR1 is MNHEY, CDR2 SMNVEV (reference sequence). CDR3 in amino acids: CASHRPIRGPKQQPQHF. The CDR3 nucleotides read TGTGCCAGCCACCGCCCCATTAGGGGTCCCAAGCAGCAGCCCCAGCATTTT.

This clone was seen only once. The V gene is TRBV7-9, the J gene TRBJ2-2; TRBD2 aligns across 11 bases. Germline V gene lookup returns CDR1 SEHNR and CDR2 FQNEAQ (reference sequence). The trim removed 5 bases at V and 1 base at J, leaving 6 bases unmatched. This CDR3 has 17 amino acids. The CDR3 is CASSPDSGRENTGELFF. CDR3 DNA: TGTGCCAGCAGCCCTGATAGCGGGAGGGAGAACACCGGGGAGCTGTTTTTT. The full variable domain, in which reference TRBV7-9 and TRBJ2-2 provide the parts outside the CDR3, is DTGVSQNPRHKITKRGQNVTFRCDPISEHNRLYWYRQTLGQGPEFLTYFQNEAQLEKSRLLSDRFSAERPKGSFSTLEIQRTEQGDSAMYLCASSPDSGRENTGELFFGEGSRLTVL.

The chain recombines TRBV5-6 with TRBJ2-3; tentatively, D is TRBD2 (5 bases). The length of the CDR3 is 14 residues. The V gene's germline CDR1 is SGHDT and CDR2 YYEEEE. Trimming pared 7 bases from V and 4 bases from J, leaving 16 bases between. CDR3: CASGPDRGADTQYF. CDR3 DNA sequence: TGTGCCAGCGGGCCGGACCGGGGTGCAGATACGCAGTATTTT.

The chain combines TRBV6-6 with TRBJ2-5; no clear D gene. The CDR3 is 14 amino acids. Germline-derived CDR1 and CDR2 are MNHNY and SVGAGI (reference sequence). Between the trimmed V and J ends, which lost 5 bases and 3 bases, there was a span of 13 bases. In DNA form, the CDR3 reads TGTGCCAGCAGTCTTGCGTGGGTGGAAGAGACCCAGTACTTC. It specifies CASSLAWVEETQYF.

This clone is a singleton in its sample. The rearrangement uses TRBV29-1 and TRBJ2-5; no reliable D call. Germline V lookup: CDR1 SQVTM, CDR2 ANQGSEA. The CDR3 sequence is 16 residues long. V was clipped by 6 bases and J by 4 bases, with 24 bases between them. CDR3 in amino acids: CSVMLIASTIRETQYF. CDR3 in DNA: TGCAGCGTGATGTTAATTGCTAGTACGATTCGAGAGACCCAGTACTTC.

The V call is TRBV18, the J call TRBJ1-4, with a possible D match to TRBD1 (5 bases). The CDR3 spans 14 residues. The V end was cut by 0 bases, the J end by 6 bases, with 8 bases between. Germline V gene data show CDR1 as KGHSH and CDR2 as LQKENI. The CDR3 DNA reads TGTGCCAGCTCACCACCGGGGACTTATGAAAAACTGTTTTTT. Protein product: CASSPPGTYEKLFF.

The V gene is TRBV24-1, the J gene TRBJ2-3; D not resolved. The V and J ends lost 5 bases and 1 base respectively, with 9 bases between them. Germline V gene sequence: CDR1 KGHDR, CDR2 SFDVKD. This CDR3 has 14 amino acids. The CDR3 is CATSGRVGTDTQYF. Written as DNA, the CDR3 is TGTGCCACCAGTGGAAGGGTCGGCACAGATACGCAGTATTTT.

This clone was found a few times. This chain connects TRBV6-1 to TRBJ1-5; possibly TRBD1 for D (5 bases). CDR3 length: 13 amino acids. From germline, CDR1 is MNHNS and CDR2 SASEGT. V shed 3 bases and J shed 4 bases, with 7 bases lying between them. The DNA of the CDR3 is TGTGCCAGCAGTGAGACAGAAAATCAGCCCCAGCATTTT. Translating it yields CASSETENQPQHF.

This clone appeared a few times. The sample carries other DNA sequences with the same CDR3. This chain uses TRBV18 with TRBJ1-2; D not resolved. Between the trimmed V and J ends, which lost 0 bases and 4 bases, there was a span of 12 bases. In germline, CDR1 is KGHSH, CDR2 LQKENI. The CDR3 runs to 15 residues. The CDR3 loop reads CASSPPSGLGYGYTF. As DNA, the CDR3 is TGTGCCAGCTCACCACCGTCCGGCCTCGGCTATGGCTACACCTTC.

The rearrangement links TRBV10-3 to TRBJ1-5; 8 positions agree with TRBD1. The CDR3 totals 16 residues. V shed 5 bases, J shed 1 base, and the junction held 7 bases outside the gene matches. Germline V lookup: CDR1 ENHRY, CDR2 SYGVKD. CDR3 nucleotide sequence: TGTGCCATCAGTACGGCGAACAGGGGGAGCAATCAGCCCCAGCATTTT. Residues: CAISTANRGSNQPQHF.

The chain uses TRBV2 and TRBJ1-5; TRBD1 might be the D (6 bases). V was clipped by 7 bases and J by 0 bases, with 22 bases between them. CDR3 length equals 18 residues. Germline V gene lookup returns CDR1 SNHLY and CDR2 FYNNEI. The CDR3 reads CASTPLPRQDYSNQPQHF. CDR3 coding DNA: TGTGCCAGCACCCCTCTACCCCGACAGGACTATAGCAATCAGCCCCAGCATTTT.

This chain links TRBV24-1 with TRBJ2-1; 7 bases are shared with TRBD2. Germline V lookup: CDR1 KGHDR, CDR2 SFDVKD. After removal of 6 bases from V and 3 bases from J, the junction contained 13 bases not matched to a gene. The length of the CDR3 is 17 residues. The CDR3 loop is CATSHGVVAGDYNEQFF. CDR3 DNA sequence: TGTGCCACCAGTCACGGGGTTGTCGCGGGGGACTACAATGAGCAGTTCTTC.

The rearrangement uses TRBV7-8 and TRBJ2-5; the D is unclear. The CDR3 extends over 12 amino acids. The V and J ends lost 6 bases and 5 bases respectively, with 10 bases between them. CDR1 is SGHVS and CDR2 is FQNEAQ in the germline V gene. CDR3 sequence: CASSSTRETQYF. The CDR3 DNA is TGTGCCAGCAGTTCGACAAGGGAGACCCAGTACTTC.

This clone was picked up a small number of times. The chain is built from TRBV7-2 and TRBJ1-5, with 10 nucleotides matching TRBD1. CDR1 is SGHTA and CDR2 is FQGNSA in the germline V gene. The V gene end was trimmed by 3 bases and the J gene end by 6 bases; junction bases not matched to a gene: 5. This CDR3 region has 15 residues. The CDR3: CASSFDRGRGQPQHF. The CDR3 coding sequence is TGTGCCAGCAGCTTCGACAGGGGGCGAGGTCAGCCCCAGCATTTT.

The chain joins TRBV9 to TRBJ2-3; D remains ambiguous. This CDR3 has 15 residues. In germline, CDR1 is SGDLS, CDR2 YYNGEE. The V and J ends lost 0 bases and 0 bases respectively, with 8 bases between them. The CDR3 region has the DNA TGTGCCAGCAGCGTAGGGGCTACTAGCACAGATACGCAGTATTTT. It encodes CASSVGATSTDTQYF.

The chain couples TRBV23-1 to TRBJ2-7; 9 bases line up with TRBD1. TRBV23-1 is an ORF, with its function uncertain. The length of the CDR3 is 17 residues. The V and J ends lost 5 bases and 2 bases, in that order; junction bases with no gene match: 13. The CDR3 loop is CASSEPGTGRYTYEQYF. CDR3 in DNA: TGCGCCAGCAGTGAGCCGGGGACAGGGCGCTATACCTACGAGCAGTACTTC.

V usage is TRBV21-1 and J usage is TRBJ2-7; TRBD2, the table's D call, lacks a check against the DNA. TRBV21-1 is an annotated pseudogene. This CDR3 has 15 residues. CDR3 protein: CASIRDSPVRYEQYF. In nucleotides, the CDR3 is TGTGCCAGCATACGGGACTCTCCCGTCCGCTACGAGCAGTACTTC.

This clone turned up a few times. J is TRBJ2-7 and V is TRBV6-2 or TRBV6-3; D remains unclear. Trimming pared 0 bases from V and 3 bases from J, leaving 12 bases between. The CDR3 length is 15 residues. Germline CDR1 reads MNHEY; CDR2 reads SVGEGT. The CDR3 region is CASSYSLGRSYEQYF. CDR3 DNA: TGTGCCAGCAGTTACTCGCTCGGACGGAGCTACGAGCAGTACTTC.

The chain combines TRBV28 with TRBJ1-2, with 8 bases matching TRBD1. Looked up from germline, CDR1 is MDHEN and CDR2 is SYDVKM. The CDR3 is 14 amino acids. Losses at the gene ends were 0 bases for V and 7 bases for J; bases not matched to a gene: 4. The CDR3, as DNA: TGTGCCAGCAGTTTATGGGACAGGGTATCTGGCTACACCTTC. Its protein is CASSLWDRVSGYTF.

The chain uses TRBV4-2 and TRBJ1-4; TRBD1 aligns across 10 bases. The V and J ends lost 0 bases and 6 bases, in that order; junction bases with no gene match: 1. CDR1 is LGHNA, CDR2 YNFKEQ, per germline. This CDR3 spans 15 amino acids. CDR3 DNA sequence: TGTGCCAGCAGCCAAGAGGGACAGGGGCATGAAAAACTGTTTTTT. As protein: CASSQEGQGHEKLFF.